Listed below are T cell receptor beta chains from one sample, sequenced in a study of cytomegalovirus exposure and HLA in healthy donors. TCRdb's copy holds only in-frame clones and misses some; the assay was immunoSEQ multiplex PCR. Seen here are around 120,000 clones, around three quarters observed once, and the top ten hold 3.5% to 4.5%. The sample consisted of PBMCs. The origin of the receptors is a man under 40 in good health and CMV-seropositive. CDR3s include the opening cysteine and the closing phenylalanine or tryptophan. The D gene is left open where the match is weak. Clone sizes are given selectively: once, few, many, or a class where the clone is expanded.

v_gene	j_gene	d_gene	abundance	CDR3aa	CDR3nt
TRBV2	TRBJ1-4	-	-	CATVLFGEKLFF	TGTGCCACTGTCCTTTTCGGGGAAAAACTGTTTTTT
TRBV14	TRBJ2-7	TRBD2	-	CASSQTPAGGSFF	TGTGCCAGCAGCCAAACACCCGCGGGGGGATCGTTCTTC
TRBV7-2	TRBJ2-1	TRBD2	-	CASSVSSGGEQFF	TGTGCCAGCAGCGTCTCTAGCGGGGGTGAGCAGTTCTTC
TRBV4-1	TRBJ2-2	TRBD2	-	CASSQSLAGRTGELFF	TGCGCCAGCAGCCAGTCGCTAGCGGGGAGAACCGGGGAGCTGTTTTTT
TRBV28	TRBJ1-2	-	-	CASKTNNYGYTF	TGTGCCAGCAAGACAAACAACTATGGCTACACCTTC
TRBV5-1	TRBJ2-7	TRBD1	-	CASSLETGGLYEQYF	TGCGCCAGCAGCTTGGAGACAGGGGGTCTTTACGAGCAGTACTTC
TRBV29-1	TRBJ2-1	TRBD1	once	CSVLRTGRTYNEQFF	TGCAGCGTTCTCCGGACAGGGCGCACCTACAATGAGCAGTTCTTC
TRBV9	TRBJ2-5	TRBD2	-	CASSELAGGFLETQYF	TGTGCCAGCAGCGAACTAGCGGGGGGGTTCCTGGAGACCCAGTACTTC
TRBV11-2	TRBJ2-7	TRBD1	-	CASSLPQGGFSYEQYF	TGTGCCAGCAGCTTACCACAGGGGGGATTCTCCTACGAGCAGTACTTC
TRBV7-8	TRBJ2-1	-	-	CASSSSPGEPYNEQFF	TGTGCCAGCAGCTCGTCCCCGGGGGAACCCTACAATGAGCAGTTCTTC
TRBV9	TRBJ2-7	TRBD2	-	CASSASGSNYEQYF	TGTGCCAGCAGCGCTAGCGGGAGTAACTACGAGCAGTACTTC
TRBV6-6	TRBJ2-3	TRBD2	few	CASSFSGATDTQYF	TGTGCCAGCAGTTTTAGCGGGGCCACAGATACGCAGTATTTT
TRBV2	TRBJ1-6	-	-	CASSEALLVTNSPLHF	TGTGCCAGCAGTGAAGCGCTTCTCGTCACAAATTCACCCCTCCACTTT
TRBV2	TRBJ2-2	-	-	CASSVVGGRNGELFF	TGTGCCAGCAGTGTTGTAGGCGGAAGAAACGGGGAGCTGTTTTTT
TRBV13	TRBJ1-1	-	-	CASSFGTLTEAFF	TGTGCCAGCAGCTTCGGGACACTCACTGAAGCTTTCTTT
TRBV29-1	TRBJ2-5	TRBD1	-	CSVRQGLEQYF	TGCAGCGTCAGACAGGGTCTGGAGCAGTACTTC
TRBV7-8	TRBJ2-5	TRBD2	-	CASRYSPGLAQTQYF	TGTGCCAGCAGATATAGTCCGGGACTAGCGCAGACCCAGTACTTC
TRBV19	TRBJ2-2	-	-	CASSYRTLSTGELFF	TGTGCCAGTAGCTACAGGACCCTTTCCACCGGGGAGCTGTTTTTT
TRBV5-1	TRBJ1-1	-	-	CASSSHTGLTEAFF	TGCGCCAGCAGCTCGCATACAGGGCTCACTGAAGCTTTCTTT
TRBV4-1	TRBJ2-1	-	few	CASSRTWGGYNEQFF	TGCGCCAGCAGCCGCACCTGGGGAGGATACAATGAGCAGTTCTTC
TRBV6-4	TRBJ2-7	TRBD2	-	CASSETSGGTYEQHF	TGTGCCAGCAGCGAGACTAGCGGGGGTACCTACGAGCAGCACTTC
TRBV30	TRBJ2-5	TRBD2	few	CAWGGGETQYF	TGTGCCTGGGGCGGGGGGGAGACCCAGTACTTC
TRBV10-3	TRBJ2-1	-	few	CATRAARGDGEQFF	TGTGCCACCAGAGCCGCGCGGGGTGACGGTGAGCAGTTCTTC
TRBV7-2	TRBJ2-7	TRBD1	-	CASSPGQGEYEQYF	TGTGCCAGCAGCCCGGGACAGGGAGAGTACGAGCAGTACTTC
TRBV18	TRBJ2-7	TRBD1	-	CASSPPGQGFPYEQYF	TGTGCCAGCTCACCACCCGGACAGGGCTTCCCATACGAGCAGTACTTC
TRBV5-1	TRBJ1-4	TRBD1	-	CASSLGQGNEKLFF	TGCGCCAGCAGCTTGGGACAGGGGAATGAAAAACTGTTTTTT
TRBV29-1	TRBJ2-1	TRBD2	once	CSVDGLAGGGNYNEQFF	TGCAGCGTTGATGGTCTAGCGGGAGGGGGTAACTACAATGAGCAGTTCTTC
TRBV21-1	TRBJ2-7	-	-	CASTKIGTFTYEQYF	TGTGCCAGCACCAAGATTGGGACTTTCACCTACGAGCAGTACTTC
TRBV5-8	TRBJ2-3	-	-	CASSLELPGGGRTDTQYF	TGTGCCAGCAGTCTGGAGCTCCCTGGGGGAGGACGCACAGATACGCAGTATTTT
TRBV4-2	TRBJ1-2	-	-	CASSQEGHLNYGYTF	TGTGCCAGCAGCCAAGAGGGACATTTAAACTATGGCTACACCTTC
TRBV29-1	TRBJ1-2	TRBD1	-	CSVLTGLNYGYTF	TGCAGCGTGCTGACAGGGCTAAACTATGGCTACACCTTC
TRBV4-1	TRBJ1-6	-	-	CASSQVAGSWVSPLHF	TGCGCCAGCAGCCAAGTAGCAGGGTCGTGGGTCTCACCCCTCCACTTT
TRBV4-3	TRBJ1-4	-	-	CASSQDPRNHEKLFF	TGCGCCAGCAGCCAAGACCCCAGGAACCATGAAAAACTGTTTTTT
TRBV11-2	TRBJ2-2	TRBD2	-	CASTWSGRGTGELFF	TGTGCCAGCACCTGGAGCGGGAGAGGTACCGGGGAGCTGTTTTTT
TRBV6-1	TRBJ1-1	TRBD1	few	CASSATGTEAFF	TGTGCCAGCAGTGCGACAGGGACTGAAGCTTTCTTT
TRBV9	TRBJ2-1	TRBD2	few	CASSVTTSGGVNEQFF	TGTGCCAGCAGCGTTACGACTAGCGGGGGGGTGAATGAGCAGTTCTTC
TRBV6-1	TRBJ1-2	-	-	CASTRGDIRDGYTF	TGTGCCAGCACCAGAGGGGACATCCGGGATGGCTACACCTTC
TRBV28	TRBJ2-3	-	-	CASSLEEDTQYF	TGTGCCAGCAGTTTAGAGGAAGATACGCAGTATTTT
TRBV4-3	TRBJ2-3	TRBD2	-	CASSQSPSDSGGTDTQYF	TGCGCCAGCAGCCAGTCCCCCTCCGATAGCGGGGGCACAGATACGCAGTATTTT
TRBV27	TRBJ1-1	TRBD1	-	CASSVRTGGGNTEAFF	TGTGCCAGCAGTGTCCGCACAGGGGGCGGAAACACTGAAGCTTTCTTT
TRBV12-2	TRBJ2-7	-	once	CASRLGAADGPYEQYF	TGTGCAAGTCGCTTAGGGGCAGCGGATGGGCCCTACGAGCAGTACTTC
TRBV7-9	TRBJ1-4	TRBD1	-	CASSLGVQGANEKLFF	TGTGCCAGCAGCTTAGGAGTACAGGGGGCAAATGAAAAACTGTTTTTT